A selection of T cell receptor beta chains follows, all from one sample in a study of control samples from healthy donors and cancer patients. The protocol was immunoSEQ multiplex PCR, while the TCRdb copy is restricted to in-frame clones and leaves out a portion. The sample yields about 20,000 clones, about 89% seen once. Source material: PBMCs. These receptors came from a man in his 60s with head and neck cancer. Each CDR3 is given with its conserved first and last residue. A D gene is named only where the DNA matches it firmly. Clone size is stated in some rows and not others, as once, few, many or a class when expanded.

d_gene	j_gene	v_gene	abundance	CDR3nt	CDR3aa
TRBD2	TRBJ2-3	TRBV3-1/TRBV3-2	.	TGTGCCAGCAGCCAAGCCCGCGGGGGGAGCACAGATACGCAGTATTTT	CASSQARGGSTDTQYF
TRBD2	TRBJ2-3	TRBV2	.	TGTGCCAGCAGTAAAGCCGGGACTACCCCCACAGATACGCAGTATTTT	CASSKAGTTPTDTQYF
.	TRBJ1-2	TRBV6-5	.	TGTGCCAGCAGTTACTCGGACGAGGGAAACTATGGCTACACCTTC	CASSYSDEGNYGYTF
.	TRBJ1-6	TRBV25-1	.	TGTGCCAGCAGTGAATCCGGGGCCCAGAATTATAATTCACCCCTCCACTTT	CASSESGAQNYNSPLHF
TRBD2	TRBJ2-5	TRBV29-1	.	TGCAGCGTTGAACAAGGGACTAGCGCCTCTGAGGAGACCCAGTACTTC	CSVEQGTSASEETQYF
TRBD2	TRBJ2-5	TRBV19	.	TGTGCCAGTAGCGAGGCTAGCGGGGAGACCCAGTACTTC	CASSEASGETQYF
.	TRBJ1-6	TRBV13	.	TGTGCCAGCAGCCCGATACAGGGAAGCTCCTATAATTCACCCCTCCACTTT	CASSPIQGSSYNSPLHF
TRBD1	TRBJ1-4	TRBV28	.	TGTGCCAGCCGTCCAGGGGGCGCCAATGAAAAACTGTTTTTT	CASRPGGANEKLFF
.	TRBJ1-2	TRBV5-6	.	TGTGCCAGCAGCCCGCTTTCGGGTGGTTATGGCTACACCTTC	CASSPLSGGYGYTF
TRBD1	TRBJ2-2	TRBV5-1	.	TGCGCCAGCAGCCACGCCGGGACAGGGTTTGCCGGGGAGCTGTTTTTT	CASSHAGTGFAGELFF
.	TRBJ1-1	TRBV7-9	medium-sized	TGTGCCAGCAGCTTAATCTCTTTGAAGGGCGGATTGAACACTGAAGCTTTCTTT	CASSLISLKGGLNTEAFF
.	TRBJ1-5	TRBV19	.	TGTGCCAGTACCTCCCCCCAGGGGAGGTTAGGTCAGCCCCAGCATTTT	CASTSPQGRLGQPQHF
TRBD1	TRBJ2-7	TRBV7-2	once	TGTGCCAGCAGCTTAGCGCTAGGGGGCTTGGACTACGAGCAGTACTTC	CASSLALGGLDYEQYF
TRBD1	TRBJ1-1	TRBV27	.	TGTGCCAGCAGTTTACTTCGGGACAGCGCTGAAGCTTTCTTT	CASSLLRDSAEAFF
TRBD2	TRBJ2-2	TRBV7-8	.	TGTGCCAGCAGCTTGGGCGCGGGGGGCACCGGGGAGCTGTTTTTT	CASSLGAGGTGELFF
.	TRBJ2-2	TRBV27	.	TGTGCCAGCAGTCCCCGACGAACCGGGGAGCTGTTTTTT	CASSPRRTGELFF
TRBD2	TRBJ2-2	TRBV7-9	.	TGTGCCAGCAGCTTCACCGGGACTAGCGGGGGAGGGCCCACCGGGGAGCTGTTTTTT	CASSFTGTSGGGPTGELFF
.	TRBJ1-1	TRBV12-3/TRBV12-4	.	TGTGCCAGCAGTTTCGGGGAGAACACTGAAGCTTTCTTT	CASSFGENTEAFF
.	TRBJ1-1	TRBV5-5	.	TGTGCCAGCAGGACAGGTTTCGGGGGCGCTGAAGCTTTCTTT	CASRTGFGGAEAFF
.	TRBJ2-6	TRBV18	.	TGTGCCAGCTCAACCAGGGGCGCAGGGAACTCTGGGGCCAACGTCCTGACTTTC	CASSTRGAGNSGANVLTF
TRBD1	TRBJ2-7	TRBV27	few	TGTGCCAGCAGTTCGGGACAGGGCTACGAGCAGTACTTC	CASSSGQGYEQYF
.	TRBJ1-2	TRBV20-1	.	TGCAGTGCAGGAGCAGGGGAAGGCTACACCTTC	CSAGAGEGYTF
TRBD1	TRBJ1-4	TRBV7-2	.	TGTGCCAGCACCCGACAGGGATGGGGTGAAAAACTGTTTTTT	CASTRQGWGEKLFF
.	TRBJ2-7	TRBV6-1	.	TGTGCCAGCAGTGAATTGATTGACGCGCCTCGGTTCTCCTACGAGCAGTACTTC	CASSELIDAPRFSYEQYF
.	TRBJ1-1	TRBV5-4	few	TGTGCCAGCAGCCTAGGGAGGGTCAGTAGCACTGAAGCTTTCTTT	CASSLGRVSSTEAFF
.	TRBJ1-6	TRBV2	.	TGTGCCAGCAGCCCAGGGCCCAAGCTCCACTTT	CASSPGPKLHF
.	TRBJ1-5	TRBV5-1	.	TGCGCCAGCAGCCCCGGACGGCCCAATCAGCCCCAGCATTTT	CASSPGRPNQPQHF
.	TRBJ2-7	TRBV3-1/TRBV3-2	.	TGTGCCAGCAGCCAAGAAGTGGGCGAGCAGTACTTC	CASSQEVGEQYF
TRBD1	TRBJ2-7	TRBV5-4	.	TGTGCCAGCAGCCTCTCGGTGACAGGGGGCCCCGAGCAGTACTTC	CASSLSVTGGPEQYF
.	TRBJ2-3	TRBV5-1	.	TGCGCCAGCAGCTTGGGTGTCCCGGCCCCGGTCACAGATACGCAGTATTTT	CASSLGVPAPVTDTQYF
TRBD2	TRBJ2-1	TRBV3-1/TRBV3-2	.	TGTGCCAGCAGCCAGGTGACTAGCGGGCAGTTCTTC	CASSQVTSGQFF
.	TRBJ1-1	TRBV7-9	.	TGTGCCAGCAGCTTAGCGAAAGCAGACGAAGCTTTCTTT	CASSLAKADEAFF
.	TRBJ1-4	TRBV6-5	once	TGTGCCAGCAGTTACTCCCAGCGAACTAATGAAAAACTGTTTTTT	CASSYSQRTNEKLFF
.	TRBJ2-2	TRBV7-2	.	TGTGCCAGCAGCTTCTCTACTGACACCGGGGAGCTGTTTTTT	CASSFSTDTGELFF